One sample yielded the 23 T cell receptor beta chains listed below, sequenced in a study of blood T cell repertoires in COVID-19. Produced via immunoSEQ multiplex PCR; TCRdb's table is partial and in-frame only. The sample has 400,000 to 500,000 clones; roughly 85% are singletons. Sequencing was performed on peripheral blood. The source of these receptors is a woman in her 30s with active or convalescent COVID-19.

The chain recombines TRBV7-9 with TRBJ2-7; D is possibly TRBD2 (6 bases). The CDR3 sequence is 18 residues long. Trimming removed 1 base at V and 5 bases at J, with 24 bases between. Germline V lookup: CDR1 SEHNR, CDR2 FQNEAQ (reference sequence). The CDR3 sequence: CASSLDPRGMGNWNEQYF. The CDR3 bases are TGTGCCAGCAGCTTAGACCCTCGCGGGATGGGCAATTGGAACGAGCAGTACTTC.

This chain links TRBV3-1 (or the pseudogene TRBV3-2) with TRBJ2-1; 12 bases are a match to TRBD2. Germline V gene data show CDR1 as LGHDT and CDR2 as YNNKEL (reference sequence). Trimming at V came to 3 bases and at J to 7 bases, leaving 4 bases not matched to a gene. The CDR3 runs 15 residues. The CDR3 nucleotides read TGTGCCAGCAGCCAGACTAGCGGGAGTCGAAATGAGCAGTTCTTC. Translated: CASSQTSGSRNEQFF.

The chain uses TRBV5-5 and TRBJ1-1, with TRBD1 identical over 9 bases. This CDR3 region has 15 residues. V lost 0 bases, J lost 3 bases, and 3 bases stayed unmatched. Germline CDR1 is SGHKS and CDR2 is YYEKEE (reference sequence). The CDR3 loop reads CASSLGGTGYTEAFF. DNA of the CDR3: TGTGCCAGCAGCTTGGGAGGGACAGGGTACACTGAAGCTTTCTTT.

The chain combines TRBV10-3 with TRBJ1-3; TRBD1 is a possible D gene (5 bases). The CDR3 runs to 15 residues. Germline V gene sequence: CDR1 ENHRY, CDR2 SYGVKD. Between the trimmed V and J ends, which lost 8 bases and 0 bases, there was a span of 14 bases. The CDR3 nucleotides are TGTGCCATCTATGGACCCCAGGGCTCTGGAAACACCATATATTTT. Translating it yields CAIYGPQGSGNTIYF.

The genes are TRBV18 and TRBJ1-1; 7 bases are a match to TRBD1. V lost 3 bases and J lost 0; bases outside the gene matches: 13. The CDR3 covers 18 residues. Germline CDR1 and CDR2: KGHSH and LQKENI. This CDR3 is CASSPFGPLTGLNTEAFF. DNA for the CDR3: TGTGCCAGCTCACCCTTCGGGCCCCTGACAGGGTTGAACACTGAAGCTTTCTTT.

This clone showed up just once. This sequence joins TRBV6-5 and TRBJ2-2; a possible D gene is TRBD1 (5 bases). This CDR3 is 14 amino acids long. Deletions cut 8 bases from V and 2 bases from J, with 12 bases between. Germline V gene data show CDR1 as MNHEY and CDR2 as SVGAGI. The CDR3 DNA sequence: TGTGCCAGCCGGTCAGGGTTCAACACCGGGGAGCTGTTTTTT. It is translated as CASRSGFNTGELFF.

The rearrangement links TRBV6-4 to TRBJ2-2; D possibly corresponds to TRBD1 (6 bases). Germline V gene data show CDR1 as MRHNA and CDR2 as SNTAGT. Between the trimmed V and J ends, which lost 3 bases and 12 bases, there was a span of 17 bases. The CDR3 consists of 14 residues. The CDR3 region has the DNA TGTGCCAGCAGTGAACAGGGCCCTTTTGGAAAGCTGTTTTTT. Its protein product is CASSEQGPFGKLFF.

CDR3 sequence (DNA): TGTGCCAGCAGAGGGGGGGACAGGGGGTTCGGGACCCAGTACTTC. Translation: CASRGGDRGFGTQYF. V is TRBV28 and J is TRBJ2-5; TRBD1 agrees at 11 bases. The germline V gene has CDR1 MDHEN and CDR2 SYDVKM. The CDR3 is 15 amino acids. The V and J ends lost 6 bases and 7 bases, in that order; junction bases with no gene match: 10. The whole variable domain, remainder taken from reference TRBV28 and TRBJ2-5, is DVKVTQSSRYLVKRTGEKVFLECVQDMDHENMFWYRQDPGLGLRLIYFSYDVKMKEKGDIPEGYSVSREKKERFSLILESASTNQTSMYLCASRGGDRGFGTQYFGPGTRLLVL.

This sequence joins TRBV19 and TRBJ2-1; 10 bases align to TRBD2. This CDR3 is built from 17 residues. V lost 0 bases to trimming and J lost 4 bases; unmatched junction nucleotides: 6. Germline V gene lookup returns CDR1 LNHDA and CDR2 SQIVND (reference sequence). The DNA of the CDR3 is TGTGCCAGTAGTATAGACCTAGCGGGGGCGCTATACAATGAGCAGTTCTTC. Residues: CASSIDLAGALYNEQFF.

The V and J genes are TRBV3-1 (or the pseudogene TRBV3-2) and TRBJ2-1; 14 positions match TRBD2. The junction had 11 bases not matched to a gene; V was cut back by 0 bases and J by 7 bases. The CDR3 runs 19 residues. Germline V gene lookup returns CDR1 LGHDT and CDR2 YNNKEL (reference sequence). This CDR3 is CASSQERLAGGPRVNEQFF. CDR3 in DNA: TGTGCCAGCAGCCAAGAAAGACTAGCGGGAGGGCCAAGGGTTAATGAGCAGTTCTTC.

The V and J genes are TRBV11-2 and TRBJ1-3; D unclear. CDR3 length: 15 residues. Germline values: CDR1 SGHAT, CDR2 FQNNGV. V was trimmed by 1 base and J by 0 bases, leaving 7 bases between them. The CDR3 region has the DNA TGTGCCAGCAGCTTAGCGGTCGTCTCTGGAAACACCATATATTTT. The encoded protein is CASSLAVVSGNTIYF.

The count of this clone is one. The gene calls are TRBV5-1 and TRBJ2-1; 10 positions agree with TRBD2. The V gene end was trimmed by 2 bases and the J gene end by 7 bases; junction bases not matched to a gene: 6. The CDR3 consists of 15 residues. Germline lookup yields CDR1 SGHRS and CDR2 YFSETQ. CDR3 bases: TGCGCCAGCAGCTTCCTAGCGGGAGATGTTAATGAGCAGTTCTTC. Protein product: CASSFLAGDVNEQFF.

The chain couples TRBV6-5 to TRBJ2-5; tentatively, D is TRBD1 (5 bases). The CDR3 extends over 14 amino acids. The ends were cut back, 1 base at V and 0 bases at J, with 6 bases in the middle. Germline V lookup: CDR1 MNHEY, CDR2 SVGAGI. The CDR3 nucleotides read TGTGCCAGCAGTTACTTCAGGGACCAAGAGACCCAGTACTTC. This translates into CASSYFRDQETQYF.

J is TRBJ1-2 and V is TRBV2; D call uncertain. V was shortened by 3 bases and J by 1 base, with 12 bases between the two germline ends. CDR3 length equals 15 residues. Germline loops: CDR1 SNHLY, CDR2 FYNNEI. Here the CDR3 DNA reads TGTGCCAGCAGTGAGGAGGCGAATCTTAACTATGGCTACACCTTC. Translating gives CASSEEANLNYGYTF.

The genes are TRBV3-1 (or the pseudogene TRBV3-2) and TRBJ2-3; 9 positions agree with TRBD2. V trimming: 0 bases; J trimming: 4 bases; junction bases outside the gene matches: 11. The CDR3 length is 18 residues. Germline lookup yields CDR1 LGHDT and CDR2 YNNKEL (reference sequence). The CDR3 loop reads CASSQEPMRGGHPDTQYF. The CDR3 DNA reads TGTGCCAGCAGCCAAGAACCTATGCGGGGGGGCCATCCAGATACGCAGTATTTT.

The chain couples TRBV6-1 to TRBJ1-5; maybe TRBD1 (6 bases). Germline V gene lookup returns CDR1 MNHNS and CDR2 SASEGT. V was trimmed by 3 bases and J by 3 bases, leaving 9 bases between them. The CDR3 totals 14 residues. The CDR3 protein is CASSETGNNQPQHF. The CDR3 coding sequence is TGTGCCAGCAGTGAGACAGGAAACAATCAGCCCCAGCATTTT.

The chain carries TRBV4-1 and TRBJ2-2; D unresolved. The CDR3 is 15 residues long. V lost 1 base and J 8 bases, leaving 14 bases between the germline ends. CDR1 is MGHRA, CDR2 YSYEKL, per germline. The CDR3 here is CASSQGEISSGELFF. CDR3 coding DNA: TGCGCCAGCAGCCAAGGCGAAATATCGTCTGGGGAGCTGTTTTTT.

The chain links TRBV30 to TRBJ1-2; D gene uncertain. CDR1 and CDR2 from the germline V gene are GTSNPN and SVGIG (reference sequence). The length of the CDR3 is 14 residues. Deletions cut 1 base from V and 7 bases from J, with 16 bases between. The CDR3 DNA is TGTGCCTGGAGTGGGCCCTCCCAGGCCCGTGGCTACACCTTC. It specifies CAWSGPSQARGYTF. Looking up the rest from reference TRBV30 and TRBJ1-2 gives the full variable domain: SQTIHQWPATLVQPVGSPLSLECTVEGTSNPNLYWYRQAAGRGLQLLFYSVGIGQISSEVPQNLSASRPQDRQFILSSKKLLLSDSGFYLCAWSGPSQARGYTFGSGTRLTVV.

The CDR3 is CASSFGRAPYEQYF. The CDR3, as DNA: TGCGCCAGCAGCTTCGGCAGGGCGCCCTACGAGCAGTACTTC. The chain uses TRBV5-1 and TRBJ2-7; D perhaps matches TRBD1 (5 bases). CDR3 length equals 14 residues. The germline V gene has CDR1 SGHRS and CDR2 YFSETQ. Trimming left V 2 bases short and J 2 bases short, with 11 bases between.

The chain is built from TRBV27 and TRBJ1-6, with a weak D call TRBD1 (6 bases). CDR3 length: 14 residues. The V gene lost 7 bases and the J gene lost 9 bases, with 16 bases spanning the gap. Germline lookup yields CDR1 MNHEY and CDR2 SMNVEV (reference sequence). The CDR3 DNA sequence: TGTGCCAGCACGAGAGGGGGAAGGGGTTCACCCCTCCACTTT. This codes for CASTRGGRGSPLHF.

This CDR3 is CASSLAGDTQYF. The CDR3, as DNA: TGTGCCAGCAGCTTAGCGGGTGATACGCAGTATTTT. The rearrangement joins TRBV11-2 to TRBJ2-3; no definite D call. V lost 1 base and J lost 6, with 5 bases in between. Germline V gives CDR1 SGHAT, CDR2 FQNNGV. This CDR3 comprises 12 residues.

The J gene is TRBJ2-4, the V gene TRBV7-9; 8 nucleotides agree with TRBD2. V lost 6 bases and J lost 5; bases outside the gene matches: 6. The CDR3 extends over 14 amino acids. CDR1 and CDR2 from the germline V gene are SEHNR and FQNEAQ (reference sequence). The CDR3 loop reads CASRPAGGENIQYF. CDR3 DNA sequence: TGTGCCAGCAGGCCCGCGGGGGGTGAAAACATTCAGTACTTC. The full variable domain, rest sourced from reference TRBV7-9 and TRBJ2-4, is DTGVSQNPRHKITKRGQNVTFRCDPISEHNRLYWYRQTLGQGPEFLTYFQNEAQLEKSRLLSDRFSAERPKGSFSTLEIQRTEQGDSAMYLCASRPAGGENIQYFGAGTRLSVL.

The chain has TRBV5-4 and TRBJ1-1; D might be TRBD1 (6 bases). Germline V gives CDR1 SGHNT, CDR2 YYREEE (reference sequence). The CDR3 covers 16 residues. V was cut by 4 bases and J by 1 base, with 17 bases left in between. The CDR3 spells CASSEGTGPPNTEAFF. The CDR3 DNA reads as TGTGCCAGCAGCGAAGGCACAGGGCCACCGAACACTGAAGCTTTCTTT. The variable domain in full, with the rest retrieved from reference TRBV5-4 and TRBJ1-1, is ETGVTQSPTHLIKTRGQQVTLRCSSQSGHNTVSWYQQALGQGPQFIFQYYREEENGRGNFPPRFSGLQFPNYSSELNVNALELDDSALYLCASSEGTGPPNTEAFFGQGTRLTVV.